The present entry profiles one T cell receptor beta chain with its context. Its antigen is undetermined. The data are from a study of cytomegalovirus exposure and HLA in healthy donors. Study-wide results and limits: Generally TCR sequences proved uncommon, though certain public TCRs appeared in numerous donors.

13 Jbeta primers and 60 Vbeta primers were used for the PCR. Method: immunoSEQ multiplex PCR; TCRdb's copy keeps in-frame clones and lacks some. The top ten hold less than 40% of the sample, which has some 77,000 clones, about 80% seen once. Germline CDR1 reads LGHNA; CDR2 reads YSLEER. The CDR3 is 15 residues long. The chain combines TRBV4-3 with TRBJ1-3; a weak D match, TRBD1 (6 bases). With the DNA end fitting TRBJ2-2 better, the J assignment may be wrong. The sample consisted of PBMCs. This sequence was found in a man aged 45-60 years in good health and CMV-seropositive. CDR3 coding DNA: TGCGCCAGCAGCTTTACAGGGAATCAGGCCGGGGAGCTGTTTTTT. As protein: CASSFTGNQAGELFF.